This T cell receptor (beta chain) originates from a study of PD-L1 blockade in urothelial cancer. Overall study context: Patients, treated from about 2014 onward, received atezolizumab 1,200 mg intravenously every 3 weeks. Timepoints chosen for blood analysis were 3 weeks (second dose) and 6 weeks after treatment start. Each blood sample yielded a median of 141,255 T cells.

J gave up 0 bases and V 6 bases, and 11 bases lay outside the gene matches. CDR3 length: 19 amino acids. CDR1 and CDR2 (germline): MDHEN, SYDVKM. The method was immunoSEQ multiplex PCR; TCRdb's version includes in-frame clones alone and lacks a portion of them. The sample lists 55,000 to 70,000 clones, 85% to 90% seen once, with 2.5% to 3% in the top ten. The source was PBMCs, collected around atezolizumab (anti-PD-L1) treatment. The chain employs TRBV28 and TRBJ2-5; 15 bases agree with TRBD2. The TCR comes from a man aged 50 or older with urothelial cancer. The CDR3 spells CASSLVRGLAGGYQETQYF. DNA for the CDR3: TGTGCCAGCAGCCTTGTGAGGGGACTAGCGGGAGGCTACCAAGAGACCCAGTACTTC.